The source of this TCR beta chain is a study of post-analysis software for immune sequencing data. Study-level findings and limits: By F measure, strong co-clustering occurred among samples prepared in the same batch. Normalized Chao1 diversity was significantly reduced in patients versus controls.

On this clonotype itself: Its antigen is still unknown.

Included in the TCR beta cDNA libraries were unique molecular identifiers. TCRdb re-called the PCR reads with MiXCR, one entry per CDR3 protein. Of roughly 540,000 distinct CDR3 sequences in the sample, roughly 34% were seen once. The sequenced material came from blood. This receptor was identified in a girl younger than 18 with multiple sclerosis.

The chain's CDR3 is CASSLAGVIDTQYF. CDR3 bases: TGTGCCAGCAGTTTGGCGGGGGTAATAGATACGCAGTATTTT. V usage is TRBV12-3 or TRBV12-4 and J usage is TRBJ2-3, with TRBD2 matching over 7 bases. V shed 3 bases, J shed 5 bases, and the junction held 5 bases outside the gene matches. The CDR3 is 14 amino acids.